This record concerns one TCR beta chain sequence. The antigen remains unidentified. Per sorted-subset replicate PCR, input was 200 to 250 ng DNA, representing around 28,000 T cell genomes. Method: immunoSEQ multiplex PCR; TCRdb's copy keeps in-frame clones and lacks some. The sample has millions of clones; about 92% are singletons. In the naive CD8 group, cells lacked CD45RO and were positively selected for CCR7, so terminally differentiated effector memory CD45RA+ cells were left out. These data come from a study of shared clonotypes between healthy human individuals. Study context: Per donor, CD8 memory used one plate, CD8 naive used two, CD4 memory used three and CD4 naive used three. Regarding the study as a whole: There were few donors, and this limited the genetic and exposure-history diversity represented.

The sequencing input was naive CD8+ T cells from PBMCs. This TCR was sampled from a man in his late teens or twenties in good health. Some clones in this sample may be carry-over from other donors' samples.

The CDR3 DNA follows: TGTGCCAGCAGTGACGGTATTATGGGACTAGGGATAAACGGGAGGGCCCACGAGCAGTACTTC. Translating gives CASSDGIMGLGINGRAHEQYF. The chain carries TRBV28 and TRBJ2-7, with 8 bases that match TRBD2. V lost 5 bases to trimming and J lost 5 bases; unmatched junction nucleotides: 29. This CDR3 has 21 residues. From germline, CDR1 is MDHEN and CDR2 SYDVKM.